Below are 9 T cell receptor beta chains sequenced from a single sample in a study of molecular identifiers for immune sequencing clone quantification. TCRdb reprocessed the PCR reads via MiXCR and lists one record per CDR3 protein. This repertoire shows about 640,000 distinct CDR3 sequences, just under 20% found once; its top ten account for roughly 0.9%. The specimen sequenced was naive CD8+ T cells from blood, with Jurkat cell RNA spiked in. The subset denotes: FACS-sorted CD8+CD4-CCR7+CD45RA+ naive T cells. Receptors were obtained from a human donor in good health. Some libraries in this study had Jurkat cell RNA spiked in.

In its sample, this clonotype was seen many times. The V gene is TRBV29-1, the J gene TRBJ2-5; the D call may be TRBD1 or TRBD2 (5 bases each). CDR1 SQVTM and CDR2 ANQGSEA come from the germline V gene. The CDR3 covers 16 residues. V lost 3 bases and J 2 bases, leaving 19 bases between the germline ends. The CDR3 coding sequence is TGCAGCGTTGATGCCCCAGGGACCACATTTCAAGAGACCCAGTACTTC. It translates to CSVDAPGTTFQETQYF.

The table lists this clonotype with a count of one. A clone one base away is much larger, so this may be a read error. The chain carries TRBV7-2 and TRBJ2-7; no clear D gene. The CDR3 spans 16 residues. The germline V gene encodes CDR1 SGHTA and CDR2 FQGNSA. Trimming pared 0 bases from V and 2 bases from J, leaving 14 bases between. Here the CDR3 DNA reads TGTGCCAGCAGCTTAGCTTTGTGGGATCCCACCTACGAGCAGTACTTC. It encodes CASSLALWDPTYEQYF. The whole variable domain, filled in from reference TRBV7-2 and TRBJ2-7, reads GAGVSQSPSNKVTEKGKDVELRCDPISGHTALYWYRQSLGQGLEFLIYFQGNSAPDKSGLPSDRFSAERTGGSVSTLTIQRTQQEDSAVYLCASSLALWDPTYEQYFGPGTRLTVT.

This clonotype was counted many times. This chain links TRBV27 with TRBJ2-3; D is perhaps TRBD1 or TRBD2 (6 bases each). The V end was cut by 6 bases, the J end by 1 base, with 14 bases between. CDR3 length: 15 amino acids. Germline assignment: CDR1 MNHEY and CDR2 SMNVEV (reference sequence). CDR3 sequence: CASRKRGAGTDTQYF. The CDR3 DNA sequence: TGTGCCAGCAGAAAAAGGGGGGCCGGCACAGATACGCAGTATTTT.

In this sample, this clonotype turned up a few times. The chain combines TRBV24-1 with TRBJ2-1; 11 bases agree with TRBD2. Germline V gene data show CDR1 as KGHDR and CDR2 as SFDVKD. Trimming at V came to 4 bases and at J to 5 bases, leaving 12 bases not matched to a gene. This CDR3 region has 18 residues. The CDR3 is CATSDSINPGLADNEQFF. Written as DNA, the CDR3 is TGTGCCACCAGTGACAGTATCAATCCGGGACTAGCGGACAATGAGCAGTTCTTC.

Here the CDR3 reads CSATDRSQETQYF. The CDR3 coding sequence is TGCAGTGCTACCGACAGGAGCCAAGAGACCCAGTACTTC. The V gene is TRBV20-1, the J gene TRBJ2-5; tentative D call: TRBD1 (6 bases). The V and J ends lost 4 bases and 1 base respectively, with 10 bases between them. The V gene's germline CDR1 is DFQATT and CDR2 SNEGSKA (reference sequence). The length of the CDR3 is 13 residues.

With respect to this clonotype: A single base separates this from a much larger clone, so it may be a read error. This sequence joins TRBV13 and TRBJ2-5; 8 nucleotides agree with TRBD2. Germline CDR1 and CDR2: PRHDT and FYEKMQ (reference sequence). The CDR3 covers 16 residues. Losses at the gene ends were 5 bases for V and 2 bases for J; bases not matched to a gene: 10. The CDR3 is CASSALAGTRQETQYF. The CDR3 nucleotides read TGTGCCAGCAGCGCCCTGGCAGGGACTAGGCAAGAGACCCAGTACTTC. The full variable domain, in which reference TRBV13 and TRBJ2-5 provide the parts outside the CDR3, is AAGVIQSPRHLIKEKRETATLKCYPIPRHDTVYWYQQGPGQDPQFLISFYEKMQSDKGSIPDRFSAQQFSDYHSELNMSSLELGDSALYFCASSALAGTRQETQYFGPGTRLLVL.

As regards this clonotype: A junction end diverges from the germline sequence, so it may reflect a read error. The V and J genes are TRBV29-1 and TRBJ2-1; possible D gene TRBD1, 6 bases. Germline V CDR1 and CDR2: SQVTM, ANQGSEA. The CDR3 extends over 13 amino acids. CDR3 nucleotide sequence: TGCTGCGTGCCGGGACAAGCCTACAATGAGCAGTTCTTC. This sequence encodes CCVPGQAYNEQFF.

This clonotype was picked up a small number of times. This rearrangement joins TRBV4-1 to TRBJ1-5; TRBD1 agrees at 7 bases. This CDR3 region has 17 residues. With V trimmed by 1 base and J by 0 bases, 6 bases remained unmatched. The germline CDR1 and CDR2 sequences are MGHRA and YSYEKL. The CDR3 loop reads CASSQVGTVYSNQPQHF. The CDR3 coding sequence is TGCGCCAGCAGCCAAGTAGGGACAGTTTATAGCAATCAGCCCCAGCATTTT.

In its sample, this clonotype was seen many times. CDR3: CAIRLANTEAFF. For the CDR3, the DNA is TGTGCCATCAGACTGGCAAACACTGAAGCTTTCTTT. This sequence joins TRBV10-3 and TRBJ1-1; no clear D. From germline, CDR1 is ENHRY and CDR2 SYGVKD. This CDR3 has 12 amino acids. The V end was cut by 6 bases, the J end by 2 bases, with 7 bases between.